The rows below give T cell receptor beta chains drawn from one sample of a study of OX40 agonist ivuxolimab in advanced cancers. Assay: immunoSEQ multiplex PCR; the TCRdb copy retains only in-frame clones and omits some. Here the sample spans 55,000 to 65,000 clones, approximately 81% being singletons. The specimen was CD4+ or CD8+ T cells sorted from blood, collected in a trial of the OX40 agonist ivuxolimab. All receptors derive from an adult with an advanced solid tumor such as melanoma, head and neck, liver or kidney cancer. Each CDR3 is given with its conserved first and last residue. D genes are given only for firm matches. Clone size is given for some rows only: seen once, a few or many times, or a class if the clone is expanded.

>TRBV30|TRBJ2-1|-|-
TGTGCCTGGTTAATTGTCCTGGATTTAAGGCAGTTCTTC
CAWLIVLDLRQFF
>TRBV9|TRBJ2-5|TRBD2|-
TGTGCCAGCAGCGGGGGACTAGCGGGAAGAGAGACCCAGTACTTC
CASSGGLAGRETQYF
>TRBV7-3|TRBJ2-3|-|once
TGTGCCAGCAGCACCTCCCATTTAGATACGCAGTATTTT
CASSTSHLDTQYF
>TRBV2|TRBJ1-3|-|-
TGTGCCAGCAGTGAAGCGGGGAACTCTGGAAACACCATATATTTT
CASSEAGNSGNTIYF
>TRBV19|TRBJ2-3|TRBD2|-
TGTGCCACCAGCGCGGGGGGGGGAACAGATACGCAGTATTTT
CATSAGGGTDTQYF
>TRBV4-1|TRBJ2-1|-|-
TGCGCCAGCAGCCAAGAGTTTAGCTCCTACAATGAGCAGTTCTTC
CASSQEFSSYNEQFF
>TRBV6-1|TRBJ1-1|-|-
TGTGCCAGCAGTGACCCCGGACGGTTGAACACTGAAGCTTTCTTT
CASSDPGRLNTEAFF
>TRBV27|TRBJ2-7|TRBD1|-
TGTGCCAGCAGTTTGTCCCGACAGGGGGGGCAGTACTTC
CASSLSRQGGQYF
>TRBV6-6|TRBJ2-7|-|-
TGTGCCAGCAGTGATCCTACAGGGACCAAATACGAGCAGTACTTC
CASSDPTGTKYEQYF
>TRBV7-3|TRBJ2-5|TRBD2|once
TGTGCCAGCAGCTTAGGTAGCGGGTTTCAAGAGACCCAGTACTTC
CASSLGSGFQETQYF
>TRBV21-1|TRBJ2-4|-|-
TGTGCCAGCATGGGGGCTAGCGTAGTCAACATTCAGTACTTC
CASMGASVVNIQYF
>TRBV19|TRBJ1-4|-|-
TGTGCCAGTAGTATAGGCGTGGCCCGCCGGTGGGAAAAACTGTTTTTT
CASSIGVARRWEKLFF
>TRBV6-5|TRBJ1-6|TRBD1|-
TGTGCCAGCGGACAGACAGGGAACCTGGGGTCACCCCTCCACTTT
CASGQTGNLGSPLHF
>TRBV28|TRBJ2-5|-|-
TGTGCCAGCAGTTTGGGTGGGGGGAGGCAAGAGACCCAGTACTTC
CASSLGGGRQETQYF
>TRBV2|TRBJ1-4|-|-
TGTGCCAGCAGTGAATTGGGCCGCGAAAAACTGTTTTTT
CASSELGREKLFF
>TRBV15|TRBJ1-4|TRBD1|-
TGTGCCACCAGCAGGGACAGGGCTGGTGAAAAACTGTTTTTT
CATSRDRAGEKLFF
>TRBV30|TRBJ1-5|-|-
TGTGCCTGGAGTGTCAGCCTACATCAGCCCCAGCATTTT
CAWSVSLHQPQHF
>TRBV29-1|TRBJ2-1|-|once
TGCAGCGGGAGGGTGGGGTACAATGAGCAGTTCTTC
CSGRVGYNEQFF
>TRBV5-1|TRBJ2-3|TRBD2|-
TGCGCCAGCAGCGACGTGGTAGCGGGAGGGCCGGATACGCAGTATTTT
CASSDVVAGGPDTQYF
>TRBV7-6|TRBJ1-3|TRBD1|-
TGTGCCAGCAGTCGCACCGGGACAGGGTCGGGAAACACCATATATTTT
CASSRTGTGSGNTIYF
>TRBV10-2|TRBJ1-1|-|-
TGCGCCAGCAGTGTTCAGGGAGGGAACACTGAAGCTTTCTTT
CASSVQGGNTEAFF
>TRBV28|TRBJ1-5|-|-
TGTGCCAGCAGACCCCCGACAGAAACTTATAGCAATCAGCCCCAGCATTTT
CASRPPTETYSNQPQHF
>TRBV9|TRBJ2-7|-|few
TGTGCCAGCAGCGTAGGTGGCAGTTCCTACGAGCAGTACTTC
CASSVGGSSYEQYF
>TRBV30|TRBJ1-4|-|-
TGTGCCTGGAATCGGAGGAATGAAAAACTGTTTTTT
CAWNRRNEKLFF
>TRBV30|TRBJ2-2|-|-
TGTGCCTGGAGTGTGAAGGGGACCGGGGAGCTGTTTTTT
CAWSVKGTGELFF
>TRBV6-1|TRBJ2-1|-|-
TGTGCCAGCAATATAAACTCCTACAATGAGCAGTTCTTC
CASNINSYNEQFF
>TRBV7-9|TRBJ2-5|-|-
TGTGCCAGCAGCTTAGCGGGGGGTTCGGAGACCCAGTACTTC
CASSLAGGSETQYF
>TRBV7-8|TRBJ2-3|-|-
TGTGCCAGCAGCTTATCACCCTCCAGGCAAGGCGAAACGAGGACGCAGTATTTT
CASSLSPSRQGETRTQYF
>TRBV9|TRBJ1-6|TRBD1|-
TGTGCCAGCAGCGTCCAGACAGGGCTCGGATCACCCCTCCACTTT
CASSVQTGLGSPLHF
>TRBV7-9|TRBJ2-7|-|-
TGTGCCAGCAATTCCGACAGCTTCTGGGAGCAGTACTTC
CASNSDSFWEQYF
>TRBV19|TRBJ2-2|TRBD2|-
TGTGCCAGTAACTTAGGCCGGGGGCTAGCGGGAGGCCCGGCCGGGGAGCTGTTTTTT
CASNLGRGLAGGPAGELFF
>TRBV11-2|TRBJ2-1|TRBD1|-
TGTGCCAGCAGTCGGGACAGGGGGGAACACAATGAGCAGTTCTTC
CASSRDRGEHNEQFF
>TRBV2|TRBJ2-7|-|-
TGTGCCAGCAGTGCCCTAATGGCCTACGAGCAGTACTTC
CASSALMAYEQYF
>TRBV13|TRBJ2-3|TRBD1|large
TGTGCCAGCAGCTTAAACAGGGGTATCGGAACAGATACGCAGTATTTT
CASSLNRGIGTDTQYF
>TRBV7-8|TRBJ2-7|TRBD1|-
TGTGCCAGCAGCTCTCGGACAGGCCTTCCGGTCGAGCAGTACTTC
CASSSRTGLPVEQYF
>TRBV14|TRBJ2-5|TRBD2|-
TGTGCCAGCAGCCAACTAGCGGGAGGGGCAGAGACCCAGTACTTC
CASSQLAGGAETQYF
>TRBV7-3|TRBJ2-3|TRBD2|-
TGTGCCAGCAGCTCTCGGCTAGCGGGGGCTAGCACAGATACGCAGTATTTT
CASSSRLAGASTDTQYF
>TRBV7-3|TRBJ2-1|-|once
TGTGCCAGCAGCTTGCCCGGGACAAACAATGAGCAGTTCTTC
CASSLPGTNNEQFF
>TRBV5-1|TRBJ1-3|-|-
TGCGCCAGCAGCTTGGACCCGGGGTCGAGCTCTGGAAACACCATATATTTT
CASSLDPGSSSGNTIYF
>TRBV28|TRBJ1-5|-|-
TGTGCCAGCAGTTTTGCAGGGGACCACTTTAGCAATCAGCCCCAGCATTTT
CASSFAGDHFSNQPQHF
>TRBV10-3|TRBJ2-7|-|-
TGTGCCATCAGTGAAGGGGTGGGCGAGCAGTACTTC
CAISEGVGEQYF
>TRBV10-3|TRBJ1-3|-|-
TGTGCCATCAGCTCAATGGACTCTGGAAACACCATATATTTT
CAISSMDSGNTIYF
>TRBV21-1|TRBJ2-7|-|-
TGTGCCAGCAGCAAAGGGGACAGGGGGTTCCAGAGTAATATCTTCTGCGAGCAGTACTTC
CASSKGDRGFQSNIFCEQYF
>TRBV6-1|TRBJ1-2|-|-
TGTGCCAGCAGGGAACAGGGAAACTATGGCTACACCTTC
CASREQGNYGYTF
>TRBV7-9|TRBJ2-7|-|-
TGTGCCAGCAGGGACGCAGGGCTTAACTCCGAGCAGTACTTC
CASRDAGLNSEQYF
>TRBV7-9|TRBJ2-1|-|-
TGTGCCAGCAGCCACCAGGGCAATGAGCAGTTCTTC
CASSHQGNEQFF
>TRBV4-2|TRBJ2-2|-|-
TGTGCCAGCAGCCAAGATAATCGGGGGCTTAACACCGGGGAGCTGTTTTTT
CASSQDNRGLNTGELFF
>TRBV28|TRBJ1-4|-|-
TGTGCCAGCAGTTTATCGCAGGGTAATGAAAAACTGTTTTTT
CASSLSQGNEKLFF